Listed here is a single T cell receptor beta chain. The clone's antigen remains unknown. The record has no base qualities; no much larger clone is one base away. The entry originates in a study of cytomegalovirus exposure and HLA in healthy donors (dated by TCRdb to between 2016 and 2019). General notes on the study: In an earlier analysis of roughly 500 of the donors, 276 Gb of sequence data and about 110 million unique TCR beta sequences from about 190 million T cells were reported. About 300 gigabases of sequencing data and approximately 84 million unique TCR sequences were included in an early release covering over 600 HLA-typed donors. Of the approximately 370 genotyped donors, less than 90% were placed in the genetic ancestry cluster associated with self-reported Caucasian donors. The study was designed to test whether signatures of past pathogen exposure could be identified by cataloging public T cell receptors. Using immunosequencing, the study profiled T cell repertoires from 550 to 750 subjects and related those repertoires to cytomegalovirus serostatus. Besides the first cohort of roughly 660 subjects, a separate validation cohort made up of 95 to 150 different subjects was used. High-throughput TCR immunosequencing, statistical association of individual TCRs with disease status, and machine learning were combined to predict cytomegalovirus infection status. In a later analysis, previously published TCR beta repertoires from hundreds of donors were re-analyzed and high-resolution HLA genotyping was added so that TCR occurrence patterns could be studied. The later analysis used no new phenotypic data to find candidate immune exposures, relying instead on TCR beta sequences and their occurrence across donors. In an earlier analysis of roughly 580 of the donors, high-throughput TCR beta sequencing was used to judge whether each TCR beta V gene segment behaved as functional or pseudogenic. Donor age, sex, ethnicity and CMV serostatus were compiled together with the repertoire data. A later genetic analysis used genome-wide SNP genotypes for about 60% of the roughly 700 donors, treating that subset as a discovery cohort. Every discovery cohort repertoire had been produced on one sequencing platform. HLA typing covered class I and class II loci at four-digit resolution. The number of typed donors differed by locus: roughly 620-640 for A, B, C, DRB1 and DQB1; some 500 for DQA1; around 610 for DPA1; and approximately 450 for DPB1. Four or five DR-DQ haplotypes were handled as single units for association and clustering because linkage in the cohort was strong. Across some 400 genotyped donors of the cohort, an average of roughly 250,000 unique TCR beta nucleotide sequences per donor were sequenced, and roughly 18% of those sequences were non-productive. Beyond this particular receptor, the publication reports: Because HLA typing was missing for some donors at each locus, association tests included only the typed subset. The classifier was reported to diagnose cytomegalovirus status with high specificity and sensitivity in both the original and validation cohorts. Correlated functional status among segregating V segments might reflect linkage disequilibrium, but an unknown experimental factor could not be ruled out. Presence/absence analyses assumed roughly uniform sequencing depth across donors, an assumption that may not hold. Because counts were too low, seventeen rarely observed V segments, including chromosome 9 orphons, were left out of the earlier analysis of approximately 500 of the donors. According to the authors, the approach could potentially be generalized to other disease states and immunological phenotypes. Because the 87-base-pair reads could not distinguish some IMGT-functional V segments, including TRBV6-2 and TRBV6-3, those segments were excluded. A further reported finding was that TCR beta sequences accurately predicted the HLA-A and HLA-B alleles for most subjects in the first cohort. According to a later analysis, parvovirus B19, influenza, CMV and Epstein-Barr virus appeared linked to several top co-occurrence clusters. In a later analysis, HLA-associated TCR beta chains showed more clonal expansion and lower generation probabilities than non-associated chains that were equally common. In an earlier analysis of 500 to 650 of the donors, most TCR beta V segments appeared in productive rearrangements about 87% or about 30% of the time, broadly matching IMGT annotations. In a later analysis, TCR association rates were found to vary across HLA loci, with the most associated TCRs seen for DRB1 alleles and the fewest for HLA-C alleles. Across donors, most TCR sequences were observed very rarely, whereas some public TCRs were present in many individuals. A few of the identified cytomegalovirus-associated TCR beta chains were confirmed in vitro to be specific for cytomegalovirus antigens. A cluster of highly shared sequence variants was judged likely to be a technical artifact of the sequencing pipeline. Immune exposure information for the cohort was limited to CMV serostatus. In a later analysis, 16,951 TCR beta sequences were associated with specific HLA alleles at a false discovery rate of 0.05. In a later genetic analysis, a missense DCLRE1C variant was associated with V-gene and J-gene trimming of TCR beta chains, and the association was replicated in an independent cohort. A later genetic analysis reported fewer N-insertions in productive TCRs among donors in an Asian-associated ancestry cluster than the roughly 670-donor mean. When HLA alleles, especially DR and DQ, strongly co-occurred, TCR associations were difficult to assign to individual alleles. In this cohort, only TCR beta chains were sequenced, and detectable features were limited by the absence of alpha or paired-chain data. According to a later analysis, most CMV-associated TCR beta chains appeared to be HLA-restricted, and the HLA associations seemed to be driven largely by CMV exposure. The study listed 150 to 200 TCR beta chains as associated with cytomegalovirus.

Including cysteine and phenylalanine, the CDR3 has 14 amino acids. Just the 42-base CDR3 DNA is kept, in frame starting at base 1. CDR1 and CDR2 are read off the germline V gene as MNHNS and SASEGT. Relative to germline, V is missing 8 bases and J is missing 5 bases, with 10 bases of the junction outside any gene match. The cohort consisted of approximately 690 healthy bone marrow donors. At the time of sampling, all cohort members were nominally healthy, though unrecorded immune exposures were likely present. The donor was CMV seropositive and was included in the group of about 290 seropositive cohort members. A peripheral blood sample was provided by each donor, and peripheral blood mononuclear cells were used for TCR beta sequencing. Genomic DNA extraction from the blood cell samples was performed with the Qiagen DNeasy Blood Extraction Kit. Preparation of the library involved the immunoSEQ multiplex PCR assay. For the multiplex PCR, a mixture combining 60 forward primers for TCR Vbeta segments and 13 reverse primers for TCR Jbeta segments was used. The CDR3 region of rearranged TCR beta genes was amplified from genomic DNA by a multiplex PCR assay. The amplified TCR beta libraries were sequenced on the Illumina HiSeq System as 87-base-pair reads. The original methods were these. A later analysis tallied around 87 million unique TCR beta chains across the 600 to 700 repertoires, and some 10 million of those chains were shared by two or more donors. To remove PCR and sequencing errors, raw reads were error-corrected and collapsed into unique sequences using a nearest-neighbor algorithm that merged closely related sequences. To assign V, D and J gene segments, CDR3 sequences were aligned to IMGT reference sequences. Each retained sequence needed at least a six-nucleotide match to both a V gene segment and a J gene segment. Rearrangements were classified as productive when the CDR3 lacked stop codons and remained in frame with V and J, and all other rearrangements were classified as non-productive. CDR3 was defined according to IMGT convention as the region running from the second conserved V-encoded cysteine to the conserved J-encoded phenylalanine. The earlier analysis of about 530 of the donors excluded any sequence lacking an unambiguous match to a single V gene segment. An earlier analysis of several hundred of the donors classified V segments as functional when productive rearrangements were above 56.7% and as segregating when the standard deviation between donors was above 5%. To diagnose cytomegalovirus status from the catalog of TCR beta chain sequences, a statistical classification framework was built. A later analysis assigned V and J genes by comparing TCR nucleotide sequences with IMGT/GENE-DB human TR gene sequences. A later analysis assigned CDR3 sequences and most-parsimonious VDJ recombination scenarios with the TCRdist pipeline. In a later analysis, each TCR beta chain was defined by its CDR3 amino acid sequence together with its V-gene family, and reads lacking a unique V-gene family were excluded. As a way to deal with suspected cross-contamination and a sequencing artifact, a later analysis dropped 640 or so nucleotide sequences that were highly shared and had low generation probability. For each public chain, a later analysis derived a clonal expansion index from normalized ranks of inferred template counts within each repertoire. In a later analysis, generation probabilities were computed using a VDJ recombination model fitted to out-of-frame rearrangements, and the results were checked against IGoR. In a later analysis, TCR-TCR, TCR-HLA and TCR-CMV co-occurrence was scored with hypergeometric tests, and a repertoire-size bias correction was applied to TCR pairs. A later analysis estimated false discovery rates by permuting HLA or CMV assignments 20 times. In a later analysis, co-occurring TCRs were grouped using DBSCAN, with TCRdist sequence similarity added in when clustering inside HLA-allele-positive subsets. Repertoires with fewer than 30,000 or more than 120,000 public chains were left out of co-occurrence clustering, as were about five repertoires with anomalous nucleotide sharing. TCRdb retrieved this table from immuneACCESS and kept in-frame rearrangements only. Not all clones are present; in checked studies, unresolved V genes account for under half, and no reason is known for the remainder. That table supplies the V and J calls and clone size; D and trimming were determined from the DNA. The sample table records 150,000 or so clones; 70% to 85% of these occur just once. Roughly 1.4% of the sample lies in the top ten.

The specimen was PBMCs. This clonotype was sampled from a man aged 30-40 years in good health and CMV-seropositive. The chain links TRBV6-1 with TRBJ2-3, and TRBD2 aligns with 7 junction nucleotides. Here the CDR3 is given as CASSEAGRRDTQYF. The DNA reads as follows: TGTGCCAGCTCCGAAGCGGGACGTAGAGATACGCAGTATTTT.